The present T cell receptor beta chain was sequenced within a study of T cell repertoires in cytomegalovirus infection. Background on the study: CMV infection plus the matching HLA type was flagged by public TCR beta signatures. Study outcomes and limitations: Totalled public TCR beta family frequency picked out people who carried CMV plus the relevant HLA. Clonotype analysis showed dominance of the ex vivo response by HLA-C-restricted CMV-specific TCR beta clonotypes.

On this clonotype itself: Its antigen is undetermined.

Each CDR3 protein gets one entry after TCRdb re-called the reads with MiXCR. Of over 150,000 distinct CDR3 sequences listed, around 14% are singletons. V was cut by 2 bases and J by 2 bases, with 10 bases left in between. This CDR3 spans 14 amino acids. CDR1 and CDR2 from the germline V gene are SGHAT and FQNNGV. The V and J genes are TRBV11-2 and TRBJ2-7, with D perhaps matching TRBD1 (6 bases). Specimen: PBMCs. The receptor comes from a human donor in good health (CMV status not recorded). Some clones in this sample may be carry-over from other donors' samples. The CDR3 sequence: CASSLLDRTYEQYF. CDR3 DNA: TGTGCCAGCAGCTTACTGGACAGAACCTACGAGCAGTACTTC.